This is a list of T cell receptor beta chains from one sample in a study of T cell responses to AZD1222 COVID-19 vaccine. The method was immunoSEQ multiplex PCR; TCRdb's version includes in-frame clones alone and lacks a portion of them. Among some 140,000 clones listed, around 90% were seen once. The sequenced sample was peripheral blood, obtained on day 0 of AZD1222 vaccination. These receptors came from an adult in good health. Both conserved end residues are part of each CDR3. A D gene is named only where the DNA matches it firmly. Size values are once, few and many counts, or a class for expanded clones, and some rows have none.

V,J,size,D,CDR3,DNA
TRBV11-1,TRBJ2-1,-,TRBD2,CASRPQRGGLNEQFF,TGTGCCAGCAGGCCCCAGCGGGGGGGCCTAAATGAGCAGTTCTTC
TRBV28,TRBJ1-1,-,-,CASSGGTGGWDTEAFF,TGTGCCAGCAGTGGGGGAACGGGGGGCTGGGACACTGAAGCTTTCTTT
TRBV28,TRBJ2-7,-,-,CASTLGVSYEQYF,TGTGCCAGCACTCTAGGGGTCTCCTACGAGCAGTACTTC
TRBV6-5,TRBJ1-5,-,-,CASRNSNQPQHF,TGTGCCAGCAGAAATAGCAATCAGCCCCAGCATTTT
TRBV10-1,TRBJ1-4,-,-,CASRLKLFF,TGCGCCAGCAGGCTCAAGCTGTTTTTT
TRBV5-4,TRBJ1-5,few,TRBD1,CASSADRGDQPQHF,TGTGCCAGCAGCGCGGACAGGGGCGATCAGCCCCAGCATTTT
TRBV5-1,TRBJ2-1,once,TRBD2,CASSLVISDLLAGYNEQFF,TGCGCCAGCAGCTTGGTTATCTCGGACCTACTAGCGGGGTACAATGAGCAGTTCTTC
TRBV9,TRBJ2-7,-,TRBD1,CASSVGDRGWYEQYF,TGTGCCAGCAGCGTAGGGGACAGGGGGTGGTACGAGCAGTACTTC
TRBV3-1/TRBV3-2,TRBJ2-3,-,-,CASSQGRGDTQYF,TGTGCCAGCAGCCAAGGGCGAGGAGATACGCAGTATTTT
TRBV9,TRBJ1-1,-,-,CASSSGRATEAFF,TGTGCCAGCAGCTCAGGCAGGGCGACTGAAGCTTTCTTT
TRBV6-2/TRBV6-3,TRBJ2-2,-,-,CASSSISLIAGTGELFF,TGTGCCAGCAGTTCCATCAGTTTAATTGCCGGCACCGGGGAGCTGTTTTTT
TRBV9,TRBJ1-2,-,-,CASSVDLVSEGGYTF,TGTGCCAGCAGCGTCGATTTAGTCAGTGAAGGGGGCTACACCTTC
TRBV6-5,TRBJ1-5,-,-,CASSYGSNQPQHF,TGTGCCAGCAGTTACGGTAGCAATCAGCCCCAGCATTTT
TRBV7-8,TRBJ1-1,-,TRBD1,CASTNNRGATEAFF,TGTGCCAGCACCAATAACAGGGGAGCCACTGAAGCTTTCTTT
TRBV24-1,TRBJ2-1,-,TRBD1,CATSHSDRVYEQFF,TGTGCCACCAGCCATTCGGACAGGGTCTATGAGCAGTTCTTC
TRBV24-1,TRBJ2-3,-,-,CATSYREDTQYF,TGTGCCACCAGTTACCGGGAAGATACGCAGTATTTT
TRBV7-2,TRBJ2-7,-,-,CASSLVEGVSYEQYF,TGTGCCAGCAGCTTAGTGGAAGGGGTTTCCTACGAGCAGTACTTC
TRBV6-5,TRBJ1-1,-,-,CASSYSWGNTEAFF,TGTGCCAGCAGTTACTCGTGGGGGAACACTGAAGCTTTCTTT
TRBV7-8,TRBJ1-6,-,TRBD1,CASSSGQARVFNSPLHF,TGTGCCAGCAGCTCCGGACAGGCCCGAGTTTTTAATTCACCCCTCCACTTT
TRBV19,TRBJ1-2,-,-,CASSGTSEPYGYTF,TGTGCCAGTAGTGGGACATCCGAACCCTATGGCTACACCTTC
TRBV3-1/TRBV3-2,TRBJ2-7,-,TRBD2,CASSPSGEGTYEQYF,TGTGCCAGCAGCCCCTCCGGGGAGGGGACCTACGAGCAGTACTTC
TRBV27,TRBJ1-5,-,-,CASSLYWQGNQPQHF,TGTGCCAGCAGTTTATACTGGCAGGGCAATCAGCCCCAGCATTTT
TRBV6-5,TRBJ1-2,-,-,CASCPQGNLGYTF,TGTGCCAGTTGCCCTCAGGGGAATCTTGGCTACACCTTC
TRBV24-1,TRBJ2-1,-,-,CATSDPRVLAGTNEQFF,TGTGCCACCAGTGATCCACGGGTACTAGCAGGAACTAATGAGCAGTTCTTC
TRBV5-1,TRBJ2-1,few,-,CASRAGTHSYNEQFF,TGCGCCAGCAGGGCCGGGACTCATTCCTACAATGAGCAGTTCTTC
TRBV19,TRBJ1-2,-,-,CASSITGLEANYGYTF,TGTGCCAGTAGTATTACAGGACTTGAAGCTAACTATGGCTACACCTTC
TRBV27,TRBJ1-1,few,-,CASSLSAGYEAFF,TGTGCCAGCAGTTTATCGGCCGGGTATGAAGCTTTCTTT
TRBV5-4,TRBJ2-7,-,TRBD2,CASSLGLAGGAYEQYF,TGTGCCAGCAGCTTGGGATTGGCGGGAGGGGCCTACGAGCAGTACTTC
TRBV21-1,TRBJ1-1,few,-,CASPPRDRGILNTEAFF,TGTGCCAGCCCCCCCCGGGACAGGGGCATACTGAACACTGAAGCTTTCTTT
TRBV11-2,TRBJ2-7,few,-,CASSLKRGAPYEQYF,TGTGCCAGCAGCCTAAAACGTGGAGCCCCCTACGAGCAGTACTTC
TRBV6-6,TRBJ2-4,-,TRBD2,CASSVHSRGTSGGPKNIQYF,TGTGCCAGCAGCGTACACTCCCGTGGGACTAGCGGGGGCCCCAAAAACATTCAGTACTTC
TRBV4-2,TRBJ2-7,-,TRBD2,CASSTTLVRRTSFPYEQYF,TGTGCCAGCAGCACTACTTTGGTCCGGCGGACTAGCTTTCCCTACGAGCAGTACTTC
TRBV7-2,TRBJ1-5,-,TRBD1,CASSSGQGPNQPQHF,TGTGCCAGCAGCTCGGGACAGGGACCCAATCAGCCCCAGCATTTT
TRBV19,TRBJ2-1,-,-,CASSMTGGVYNEQFF,TGTGCCAGTAGTATGACGGGGGGCGTCTACAATGAGCAGTTCTTC
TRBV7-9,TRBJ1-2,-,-,CASSLEGYYGYTF,TGTGCCAGCAGCTTAGAGGGCTACTATGGCTACACCTTC
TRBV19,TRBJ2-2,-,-,CASSIDPRTADTGELFF,TGTGCCAGTAGTATAGACCCTCGGACAGCTGACACCGGGGAGCTGTTTTTT
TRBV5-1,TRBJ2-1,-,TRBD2,CASSFTTSGSPNNEQFF,TGCGCCAGCAGCTTTACGACTAGCGGGAGCCCTAACAATGAGCAGTTCTTC
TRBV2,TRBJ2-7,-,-,CASSPTTYEQYF,TGTGCCAGCAGTCCGACAACCTACGAGCAGTACTTC
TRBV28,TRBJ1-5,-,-,CASSPPGRELPFSNQPQHF,TGTGCCAGCAGTCCCCCCGGGAGGGAACTCCCCTTTAGCAATCAGCCCCAGCATTTT
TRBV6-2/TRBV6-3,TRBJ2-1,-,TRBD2,CASSYSLAGGLRKFF,TGTGCCAGCAGTTATAGTCTAGCGGGGGGTCTTAGGAAGTTCTTC
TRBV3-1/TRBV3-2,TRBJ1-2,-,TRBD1,CASSHSGGTYGYTF,TGTGCCAGCAGCCACTCAGGGGGCACCTATGGCTACACCTTC